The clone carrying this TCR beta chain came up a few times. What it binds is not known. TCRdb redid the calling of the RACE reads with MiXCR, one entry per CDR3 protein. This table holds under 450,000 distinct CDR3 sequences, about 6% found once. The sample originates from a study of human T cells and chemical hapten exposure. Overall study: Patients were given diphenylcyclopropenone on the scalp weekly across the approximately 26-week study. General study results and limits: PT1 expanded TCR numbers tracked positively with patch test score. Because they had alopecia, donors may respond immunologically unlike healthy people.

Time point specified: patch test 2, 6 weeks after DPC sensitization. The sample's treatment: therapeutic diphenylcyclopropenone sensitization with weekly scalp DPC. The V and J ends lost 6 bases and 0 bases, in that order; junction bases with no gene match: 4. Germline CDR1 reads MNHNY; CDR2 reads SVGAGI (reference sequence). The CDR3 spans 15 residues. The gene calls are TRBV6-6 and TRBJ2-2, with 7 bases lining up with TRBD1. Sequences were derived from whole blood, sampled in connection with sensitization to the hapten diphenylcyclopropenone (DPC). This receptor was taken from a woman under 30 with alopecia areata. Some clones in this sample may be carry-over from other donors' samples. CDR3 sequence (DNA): TGTGCCAGCAGGCCGGGACAGCCGAACACCGGGGAGCTGTTTTTT. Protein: CASRPGQPNTGELFF.